The 11 T cell receptor beta chains presented below share a single source sample, sequenced in a study of shared clonotypes between healthy human individuals. Clones were read by immunoSEQ multiplex PCR, and TCRdb kept only the in-frame ones, dropping some. Of 1,400,000 or so clones listed, approximately 98.5% are singletons. The sample comprised naive CD4+ T cells sorted from blood. Subset denoted: CD45RA+ positively selected. The receptors here all came from a young man in good health.

The chain has TRBV6-5 and TRBJ2-7, with D unresolved. V gave up 2 bases and J gave up 9 bases, with 8 bases separating them. Germline V lookup: CDR1 MNHEY, CDR2 SVGAGI. This CDR3 has 11 amino acids. The CDR3 spells CASSYPPAQYF. DNA of the CDR3: TGTGCCAGCAGTTACCCTCCGGCGCAGTACTTC.

This clone was found once. The CDR3 here is CASSGIAGVNEQFF. The CDR3 DNA reads TGTGCCAGCAGCGGGATAGCGGGTGTCAATGAGCAGTTCTTC. The chain combines TRBV9 with TRBJ2-1; 7 bases are a match to TRBD2. The V and J ends lost 3 bases and 6 bases, in that order; junction bases with no gene match: 6. The CDR3 contains 14 residues. The germline V gene has CDR1 SGDLS and CDR2 YYNGEE. Supplemented by reference TRBV9 and TRBJ2-1, the full variable domain reads DSGVTQTPKHLITATGQRVTLRCSPRSGDLSVYWYQQSLDQGLQFLIQYYNGEERAKGNILERFSAQQFPDLHSELNLSSLELGDSALYFCASSGIAGVNEQFFGPGTRLTVL.

CDR3 DNA: TGCGCCAGCAGCTTACGAACCGAGAATACGCAGTATTTT. Translation: CASSLRTENTQYF. The chain employs TRBV5-1 and TRBJ2-3, with D hard to call. The CDR3 contains 13 residues. Trimming cost V 2 bases and J 7 bases, with 11 bases left between them. CDR1 and CDR2 from the germline V gene are SGHRS and YFSETQ.

The chain combines TRBV10-2 with TRBJ1-2; D gene unclear. There are 12 residues in the CDR3. Germline assignment: CDR1 WSHSY and CDR2 SAAADI. V was shortened by 6 bases and J by 8 bases, with 13 bases between the two germline ends. The DNA for the CDR3 is TGCGCCAGCAGGGACGGTATTTACGGCTACACCTTC. Translation: CASRDGIYGYTF.

The rearrangement joins TRBV10-2 to TRBJ2-3; 10 nucleotides match TRBD2. This CDR3 contains 18 residues. Germline-derived CDR1 and CDR2 are WSHSY and SAAADI. V was pared by 6 bases and J by 3 bases, with 15 bases of the junction left unmatched. CDR3 protein: CASSFLHALAGLTDTQYF. Written as DNA, the CDR3 is TGCGCCAGCAGCTTCCTTCACGCACTAGCGGGATTAACAGATACGCAGTATTTT.

This chain links TRBV27 with TRBJ1-5; D gene unclear. Trimming left V 3 bases short and J 4 bases short, with 10 bases between. The CDR3 covers 14 residues. Germline CDR1 and CDR2: MNHEY and SMNVEV (reference sequence). CDR3 residues: CASSLLSGNQPQHF. The CDR3 DNA reads TGTGCCAGCAGTTTGCTTTCGGGTAATCAGCCCCAGCATTTT.

The chain is built from TRBV18 and TRBJ1-1, with 9 bases matching TRBD1. Losses at the gene ends were 1 base for V and 1 base for J; bases not matched to a gene: 7. The CDR3 is 17 amino acids. Germline V gene lookup returns CDR1 KGHSH and CDR2 LQKENI. The CDR3 region has the DNA TGTGCCAGCTCACCACAAAGGACAGGGGTGACGAACACTGAAGCTTTCTTT. This codes for CASSPQRTGVTNTEAFF.

The CDR3 DNA reads as TGTGCCAGCAGCCTGACGGGGGGACCGGGCCACAATGAGCAGTTCTTC. This codes for CASSLTGGPGHNEQFF. V usage is TRBV7-9 and J usage is TRBJ2-1; 7 bases agree with TRBD2. CDR3 length: 16 amino acids. In germline, CDR1 is SEHNR, CDR2 FQNEAQ (reference sequence). Losses at the gene ends were 5 bases for V and 5 bases for J; bases not matched to a gene: 12.

The chain uses TRBV2 and TRBJ1-5, with D possibly TRBD1 on 6 matching bases. Germline loops: CDR1 SNHLY, CDR2 FYNNEI. The CDR3 loop spans 13 amino acids. Trimming left V 5 bases short and J 4 bases short, with 9 bases between. The CDR3, as DNA: TGTGCCAGCAGTTGGGACATGAATCAGCCCCAGCATTTT. Its translation: CASSWDMNQPQHF.

The chain combines TRBV12-5 with TRBJ2-2, with a possible D match to TRBD1 (5 bases). There are 16 residues in the CDR3. Trimming stripped 5 bases from V and 2 bases from J, with 15 bases between. CDR1 LGHNT and CDR2 FRNRAP come from the germline V gene. In nucleotides, the CDR3 is TGTGCTAGTGGTCCAAGACAGATCCCTAACACCGGGGAGCTGTTTTTT. It yields the protein CASGPRQIPNTGELFF.

This chain joins TRBV30 and TRBJ1-1, with 9 bases lining up with TRBD1. With V trimmed by 0 bases and J by 3 bases, 5 bases remained unmatched. The CDR3 consists of 15 residues. Germline V CDR1 and CDR2: GTSNPN, SVGIG (reference sequence). This CDR3 reads CAWSVQGAGDTEAFF. The CDR3 nucleotides read TGTGCCTGGAGTGTACAGGGGGCAGGAGACACTGAAGCTTTCTTT.